This section outlines one T cell receptor beta chain sequence together with its context. Its target is not known. V lost 3 bases to trimming and J lost 0 bases, with 10 bases between them. The CDR3 extends over 15 amino acids. CDR1 and CDR2 from the germline V gene are SGHRS and YFSETQ. The data originate from a study of cytomegalovirus exposure and HLA in healthy donors. The PCR employed 60 Vbeta primers together with 13 Jbeta primers. Original methodology: Roughly 10 million shared chains were among approximately 87 million unique TCR beta chains counted in a later analysis. The method was immunoSEQ multiplex PCR; TCRdb's version includes in-frame clones alone and lacks a portion of them. V and J calls and clone size come straight from that table; D and trimming were deduced from the DNA. The data hold around 150,000 clones, with about 70% observed a single time. The study, taken as a whole, reports: It was 150 or so TCR beta chains that were listed as cytomegalovirus-associated. In a later analysis, TCR beta V- and J-gene trimming was associated with a missense DCLRE1C variant.

The sample consisted of PBMCs. This chain uses TRBV5-1 with TRBJ2-1; D might be TRBD2 (6 bases). The receptor was derived from a man aged 35 to 55 in good health and CMV-seronegative. The CDR3 is CASSWGESSYNEQFF. The CDR3 coding sequence is TGCGCCAGCAGCTGGGGGGAAAGCTCCTACAATGAGCAGTTCTTC. The entire variable domain, with the rest obtained from reference TRBV5-1 and TRBJ2-1, is as follows: KAGVTQTPRYLIKTRGQQVTLSCSPISGHRSVSWYQQTPGQGLQFLFEYFSETQRNKGNFPGRFSGRQFSNSRSEMNVSTLELGDSALYLCASSWGESSYNEQFFGPGTRLTVL.